The TCR beta chain under discussion was sequenced for a study of blood T cell repertoires in COVID-19. Here immunoSEQ multiplex PCR was the method, and the copy in TCRdb shows in-frame clones only, minus some. Of 120,000 or so clones in the sample, 80% to 90% were seen once. Germline V gene sequence: CDR1 SGDLS, CDR2 YYNGEE. The CDR3 length is 15 residues. The J segment lost 5 bases and the V segment lost 5 bases, leaving 8 bases of the junction unmatched. The chain uses TRBV9 and TRBJ2-5; 11 nucleotides line up with TRBD2. The TCR was taken from a woman between 45 and 60 years old with active or convalescent COVID-19. The sequenced sample was peripheral blood. This CDR3 is CASSPSGRPLETQYF. The CDR3 DNA is TGTGCCAGCAGTCCTAGCGGGAGGCCTCTGGAGACCCAGTACTTC.